A selection of T cell receptor beta chains follows, all from one sample in a study of cytomegalovirus exposure and HLA in healthy donors. Repertoires were generated with immunoSEQ multiplex PCR, while TCRdb's copy carries only in-frame clones and drops some. The top ten clones hold more than 9% of a sample with about 50,000 clones, 72% of them seen once. The sample consisted of PBMCs. The source of these receptors is a woman between 45 and 65 years old in good health and CMV-seronegative. Both conserved end residues are part of each CDR3. Each record gives: D gene, clone size, V gene, J gene, CDR3 DNA, CDR3 protein. D genes are given only for firm matches. Size tells how often a clone was seen (once, few, many) or the class of an expanded clone, and some rows leave it out.

D: -; size: -; V: TRBV19; J: TRBJ1-1; DNA: TGTGCCAGTAGTAGTCCATGGGCAAAAACTGAAGCTTTCTTT; CDR3: CASSSPWAKTEAFF
D: -; size: -; V: TRBV7-6; J: TRBJ2-5; DNA: TGTGCCAGCAGCGAACAGGTCCGTGAGACCCAGTACTTC; CDR3: CASSEQVRETQYF
D: TRBD1; size: -; V: TRBV6-1; J: TRBJ2-5; DNA: TGTGCCAGCAGTGGGACAGGGCAAGAGACCCAGTACTTC; CDR3: CASSGTGQETQYF
D: TRBD2; size: few; V: TRBV28; J: TRBJ2-2; DNA: TGTGCCAGCAGTTTCCCTAGCGGGAGGTTGGCCGGGGAGCTGTTTTTT; CDR3: CASSFPSGRLAGELFF
D: -; size: -; V: TRBV27; J: TRBJ1-5; DNA: TGTGCCAGCAGTACAAACAGGGTCGGGAATCAGCCCCAGCATTTT; CDR3: CASSTNRVGNQPQHF
D: -; size: few; V: TRBV19; J: TRBJ1-4; DNA: TGTGCCAGTAGTATAGGTTCGGACTCCGTAGATGAAAAACTGTTTTTT; CDR3: CASSIGSDSVDEKLFF
D: TRBD2; size: few; V: TRBV7-9; J: TRBJ2-3; DNA: TGTGCCAGCAGCTTACTAGCGGGGGAGGGAGATACGCAGTATTTT; CDR3: CASSLLAGEGDTQYF
D: TRBD1; size: -; V: TRBV29-1; J: TRBJ2-5; DNA: TGCAGCGTTGAAGCCTGGGACAGGGGAGAGACCCAGTACTTC; CDR3: CSVEAWDRGETQYF
D: -; size: few; V: TRBV10-1; J: TRBJ2-2; DNA: TGCGCCAGCAGTGAGTCACCCCTAGCCGGGGAGCTGTTTTTT; CDR3: CASSESPLAGELFF
D: TRBD2; size: -; V: TRBV4-3; J: TRBJ2-1; DNA: TGCGCCAGCAGCCAAGCACTTGGGACGACTAGCGGCAATGAGCAGTTCTTC; CDR3: CASSQALGTTSGNEQFF
D: TRBD2; size: -; V: TRBV6-4; J: TRBJ2-1; DNA: TGTGCCAGCAGTGACTCGCCTAGCGGCCACAATGAGCAGTTCTTC; CDR3: CASSDSPSGHNEQFF
D: -; size: -; V: TRBV10-3; J: TRBJ1-3; DNA: TGTGCCATCAGTCTGGACAGCGCTGGAAACACCATATATTTT; CDR3: CAISLDSAGNTIYF
D: TRBD2; size: -; V: TRBV27; J: TRBJ2-3; DNA: TGTGCCAGCAGTGGTGTAGCGGGAGTTGACGGCACAGATACGCAGTATTTT; CDR3: CASSGVAGVDGTDTQYF
D: -; size: -; V: TRBV28; J: TRBJ1-1; DNA: TGTGCCAGCAGAAGATCAGGGTTTGGGAACACTGAAGCTTTCTTT; CDR3: CASRRSGFGNTEAFF
D: TRBD2; size: few; V: TRBV7-9; J: TRBJ2-7; DNA: TGTGCCAGCAGCACGGCGGGAGAGTACGAGCAGTACTTC; CDR3: CASSTAGEYEQYF
D: TRBD1; size: -; V: TRBV19; J: TRBJ2-6; DNA: TGTGCCAGTAGCCGGGACAGTATACTCTCTGGGGCCAACGTCCTGACTTTC; CDR3: CASSRDSILSGANVLTF
D: TRBD1; size: -; V: TRBV7-2; J: TRBJ2-3; DNA: TGTGCCAGCAGTTCTGGACAGGGCACAGATACGCAGTATTTT; CDR3: CASSSGQGTDTQYF
D: -; size: -; V: TRBV6-5; J: TRBJ2-2; DNA: TGTGCCAGCCAGCCAGGGTACACCGGGGAGCTGTTTTTT; CDR3: CASQPGYTGELFF
D: -; size: -; V: TRBV5-1; J: TRBJ1-1; DNA: TGCGCCAGCTCGGGGGGTGGGGACACTGAAGCTTTCTTT; CDR3: CASSGGGDTEAFF
D: TRBD2; size: -; V: TRBV14; J: TRBJ2-1; DNA: TGTGCCAGCAGCCAAGATTGGGGCGGGACTAGGAGGAATGAGCAGTTCTTC; CDR3: CASSQDWGGTRRNEQFF
D: -; size: once; V: TRBV2; J: TRBJ2-5; DNA: TGTGCCAGCAGTGAAAGGTCGAGTAGCGGTGAAGAGACCCAGTACTTC; CDR3: CASSERSSSGEETQYF
D: -; size: -; V: TRBV30; J: TRBJ1-4; DNA: TGTGCCTGGGACCATGGCGGTGAAAAACTGTTTTTT; CDR3: CAWDHGGEKLFF
D: TRBD1; size: -; V: TRBV19; J: TRBJ1-2; DNA: TGTGCCAGTACTGGACAGGGACTTAGGAGCTACACCTTC; CDR3: CASTGQGLRSYTF
D: -; size: -; V: TRBV28; J: TRBJ1-2; DNA: TGTGCCAGCACTTCTGCTCCTGACGGGTATGGCTACACCTTC; CDR3: CASTSAPDGYGYTF
D: -; size: -; V: TRBV7-9; J: TRBJ2-5; DNA: TGTGCCAGCAGCACCTGGACAGTGGAGACCCAGTACTTC; CDR3: CASSTWTVETQYF
D: TRBD1; size: -; V: TRBV19; J: TRBJ1-5; DNA: TGTGCCAGTAGTCAACTCCAGGGGGGATTTAGTCAGCCCCAGCATTTT; CDR3: CASSQLQGGFSQPQHF
D: TRBD2; size: -; V: TRBV2; J: TRBJ2-5; DNA: TGTGCCAGCGCGGGGGAGGAGACCCAGTACTTC; CDR3: CASAGEETQYF
D: -; size: once; V: TRBV28; J: TRBJ2-7; DNA: TGTGCCAGCAGTACTCGACAGCCCTACGAGCAGTACTTC; CDR3: CASSTRQPYEQYF
D: TRBD2; size: -; V: TRBV6-1; J: TRBJ2-7; DNA: TGTGCCAGCAGTCGCGTAGCGGGAGATCCTGGAGAGCAGTACTTC; CDR3: CASSRVAGDPGEQYF
D: -; size: -; V: TRBV11-2; J: TRBJ2-7; DNA: TGTGCCAGCAGTCAGGGTCACAGCTCCTACGAGCAGTACTTC; CDR3: CASSQGHSSYEQYF
D: TRBD1; size: -; V: TRBV6-5; J: TRBJ2-2; DNA: TGTGCCAGCAGTAAAGGACAGGGCAACACCGGGGAGCTGTTTTTT; CDR3: CASSKGQGNTGELFF
D: TRBD1; size: -; V: TRBV2; J: TRBJ1-1; DNA: TGTGCCAGCAGTGAAGGGACTCAGGGGGCGGTCACTGAAGCTTTCTTT; CDR3: CASSEGTQGAVTEAFF
D: TRBD1; size: -; V: TRBV18; J: TRBJ1-5; DNA: TGTGCCAGCTCACCGGGACAGGGGGCACTCAATCAGCCCCAGCATTTT; CDR3: CASSPGQGALNQPQHF
D: -; size: -; V: TRBV18; J: TRBJ1-1; DNA: TGTGCCAGCTCATCGGGAGTCGAATACACTGAAGCTTTCTTT; CDR3: CASSSGVEYTEAFF
D: -; size: -; V: TRBV25-1; J: TRBJ2-5; DNA: TGTGCCAGCAGTCCCCCCTGGGGGGAGGCGACCGGAGAGACCCAGTACTTC; CDR3: CASSPPWGEATGETQYF
D: -; size: few; V: TRBV5-1; J: TRBJ1-1; DNA: TGCGCCAGCAGCCAAAACACCGCAGGGGACACTGAAGCTTTCTTT; CDR3: CASSQNTAGDTEAFF
D: TRBD1; size: once; V: TRBV11-2; J: TRBJ2-5; DNA: TGTGCCAGCAGCACGGGACAGTACCAAGAGACCCAGTACTTC; CDR3: CASSTGQYQETQYF
D: -; size: -; V: TRBV28; J: TRBJ2-7; DNA: TGTGCCAGCCGCGTCACTGGGCACACCTACGAGCAGTACTTC; CDR3: CASRVTGHTYEQYF
D: -; size: few; V: TRBV7-8; J: TRBJ2-1; DNA: TGTGCCAGCAGCCCTATACTCAATGAGCAGTTCTTC; CDR3: CASSPILNEQFF
D: TRBD1; size: few; V: TRBV7-9; J: TRBJ2-5; DNA: TGTGCCAGCAGAGGGACAGGGGTAGAGACCCAGTACTTC; CDR3: CASRGTGVETQYF
D: TRBD1; size: -; V: TRBV27; J: TRBJ1-6; DNA: TGTGCCAGCACCCGACAGGGTTCACCCCTCCACTTT; CDR3: CASTRQGSPLHF
D: -; size: -; V: TRBV13; J: TRBJ2-1; DNA: TGTGCCAGCAGCAGAGTCTACTACAATGAGCAGTTCTTC; CDR3: CASSRVYYNEQFF
D: TRBD1; size: few; V: TRBV7-2; J: TRBJ1-4; DNA: TGTGCCAGCAGCGCAGGACAGGGTCATGAAAAACTGTTTTTT; CDR3: CASSAGQGHEKLFF
D: -; size: -; V: TRBV6-5; J: TRBJ1-2; DNA: TGTGCCAGCAGTTACCCAGGGGGCTACACCTTC; CDR3: CASSYPGGYTF
D: TRBD1; size: -; V: TRBV9; J: TRBJ2-2; DNA: TGTGCCAGCAGCGGCCCCCGGGACAGGGTACCCGGGGAGCTGTTTTTT; CDR3: CASSGPRDRVPGELFF
D: TRBD1; size: -; V: TRBV19; J: TRBJ2-2; DNA: TGTGCCAGTACCCGGACAGGGGCCACCGGGGAGCTGTTTTTT; CDR3: CASTRTGATGELFF
D: TRBD1; size: -; V: TRBV28; J: TRBJ1-1; DNA: TGTGCCAGCAGAACGCCGGGTACGGGACAGGGAAGTACTGAAGCTTTCTTT; CDR3: CASRTPGTGQGSTEAFF
D: -; size: -; V: TRBV9; J: TRBJ2-1; DNA: TGTGCCAGCAGCTCGACCTCAAGGGGGGGCAATGAGCAGTTCTTC; CDR3: CASSSTSRGGNEQFF
D: TRBD1; size: -; V: TRBV7-7; J: TRBJ2-5; DNA: TGTGCCAGCAGCTTAATGGACAGGGAACAAGAGACCCAGTACTTC; CDR3: CASSLMDREQETQYF
D: -; size: -; V: TRBV5-1; J: TRBJ2-7; DNA: TGCGCCAGCAGCTTGGCCGGTTGGCAGGTTGGGTACGAGCAGTACTTC; CDR3: CASSLAGWQVGYEQYF
D: -; size: -; V: TRBV28; J: TRBJ1-1; DNA: TGTGCCAGCAGTCTTCACACGAGGATGAACACTGAAGCTTTCTTT; CDR3: CASSLHTRMNTEAFF
D: -; size: -; V: TRBV4-3; J: TRBJ1-5; DNA: TGCGCCAGCAGCCAAGATTTTCCTGGCAGTCATCAGCCCCAGCATTTT; CDR3: CASSQDFPGSHQPQHF
D: TRBD1; size: -; V: TRBV30; J: TRBJ2-5; DNA: TGTGCCTGGAGGGAGGGGACAGGGACGGAGACCCAGTACTTC; CDR3: CAWREGTGTETQYF
D: -; size: few; V: TRBV6-1; J: TRBJ2-2; DNA: TGTGCCAGCAGATTTGAGTGGACCGGGGAGCTGTTTTTT; CDR3: CASRFEWTGELFF
D: -; size: few; V: TRBV6-1; J: TRBJ1-2; DNA: TGTGCCAGCAAGGGGTTCTTGGAGGGCTACACCTTC; CDR3: CASKGFLEGYTF
D: -; size: -; V: TRBV7-6; J: TRBJ2-7; DNA: TGTGCCAGCAGCCCGGAAAGGGGCTTAGTCTACGAGCAGTACTTC; CDR3: CASSPERGLVYEQYF
D: TRBD2; size: once; V: TRBV9; J: TRBJ2-1; DNA: TGTGCCAGCAGTCTGATAGCGGGGACCTACAATGAGCAGTTCTTC; CDR3: CASSLIAGTYNEQFF